The clone carrying this T cell receptor beta chain was seen more than once but under ten times. Unique molecular identifier tags were affixed to discrete cDNA molecules. TCRdb re-called the 5' RACE reads through MiXCR, storing one row per CDR3 protein. The sample lists 76,000 or so distinct CDR3 sequences; approximately 11% were seen once. Germline assignment: CDR1 MNHNY and CDR2 SVGAGI (reference sequence). This CDR3 region has 14 residues. V lost 4 bases and J 2 bases, leaving 12 bases between the germline ends. These data come from a study of early T cells in non-severe SARS-CoV-2 infection. The sample taken for sequencing was whole blood. The gene calls are TRBV6-6 and TRBJ2-7; no clear D. This sequence was found in an adult who was a healthcare worker with PCR-confirmed SARS-CoV-2 infection or an uninfected control (not recorded which). As DNA, the CDR3 is TGTGCCAGCAGTTTTTCCCCCGCGGCCTACGAGCAGTACTTC. Its translation is CASSFSPAAYEQYF.